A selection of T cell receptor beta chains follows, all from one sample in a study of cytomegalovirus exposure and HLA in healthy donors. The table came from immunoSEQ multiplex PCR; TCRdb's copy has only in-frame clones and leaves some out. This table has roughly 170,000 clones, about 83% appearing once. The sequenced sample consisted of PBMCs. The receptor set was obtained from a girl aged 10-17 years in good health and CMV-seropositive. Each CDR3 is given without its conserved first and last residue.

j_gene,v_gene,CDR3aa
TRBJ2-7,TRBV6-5,ASSPGTGYEQY
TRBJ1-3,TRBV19,ASRLGQAEVGLSGNTIY
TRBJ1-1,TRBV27,ASSPLGENTEAF
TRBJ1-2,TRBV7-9,ASRYTGTQGQDGYT
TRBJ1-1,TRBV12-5,ASGLQIRQENTEAF
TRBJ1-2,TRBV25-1,ASSVVGQGALGYT
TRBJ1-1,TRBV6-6,ASSLGQANTEAF
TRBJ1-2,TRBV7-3,ASSLNLGVGYT
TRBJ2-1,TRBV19,ASSTPSRNRYNEQF
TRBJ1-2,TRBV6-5,ASSQGAGGYT
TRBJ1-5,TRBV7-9,ASSADRHQPQH
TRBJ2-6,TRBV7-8,ASSDRYTGANVLT
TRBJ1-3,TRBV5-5,ASSPRAGNTIY
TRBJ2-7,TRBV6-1,ASSHGMEQY
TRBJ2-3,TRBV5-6,ASSLLLWTGRSTDTQY
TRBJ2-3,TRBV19,ASSFGTTDTQY
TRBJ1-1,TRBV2,ASKEGLNTEAF
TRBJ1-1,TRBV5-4,ASSSGQGNTEAF
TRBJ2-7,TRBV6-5,ASSLGQAAYEQY
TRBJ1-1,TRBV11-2,ASSTWTGPGRETEAF
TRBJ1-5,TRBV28,ASRIGGAGQPQH
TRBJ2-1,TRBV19,ASSTRDSINEQF
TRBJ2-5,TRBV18,ASSPGLATQY
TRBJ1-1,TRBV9,ASNPLGRTEAF
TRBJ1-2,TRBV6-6,ASSYNQGTNYGYT
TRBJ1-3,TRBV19,ASSATAGNTIY
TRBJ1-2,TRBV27,ASSLSGEGANYGYT
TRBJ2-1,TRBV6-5,ASRETSGEYNEQF
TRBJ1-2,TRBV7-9,ASSLATGTGGYT
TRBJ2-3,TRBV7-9,ASSFAGSTDTQY
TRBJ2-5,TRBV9,ASSVYREGETQY
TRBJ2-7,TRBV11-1,ASSMTERSYEQY
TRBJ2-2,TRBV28,ASSLSPGELF
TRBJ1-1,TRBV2,ASTVGGQGAPNTEAF
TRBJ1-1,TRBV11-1,ASSVFRGNTEAF
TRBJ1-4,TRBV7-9,ASSRTGGWEEKLF
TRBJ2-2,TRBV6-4,ASSRTGGDTGELF
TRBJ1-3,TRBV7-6,ASSSERDSGNTIY
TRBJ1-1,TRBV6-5,ASSRQNTEAF
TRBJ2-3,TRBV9,ASSAHSGGSTDTQY
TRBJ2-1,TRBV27,ASSPLLRGEQF
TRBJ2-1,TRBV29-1,SVENRAAYNEQF
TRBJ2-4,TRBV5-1,ASSFGGGENIQY
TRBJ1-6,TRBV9,ASSVAGANSPLH
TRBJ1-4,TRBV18,ASSLNQGINEKLF
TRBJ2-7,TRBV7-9,ASSFGGAPNNEQY
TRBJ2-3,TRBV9,ASSQTGTSADTQY
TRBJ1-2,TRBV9,ASSVAGATRFNYGYT
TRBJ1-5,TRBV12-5,ASGLVRADSNQPQH
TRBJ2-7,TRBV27,ASKPDRHSSYEQY
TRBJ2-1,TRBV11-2,ASSLGLAGGPQIHEQF
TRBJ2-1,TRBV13,ASSKGLAGGLNNEQF
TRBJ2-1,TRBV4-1,ASSHATGTSAYNEQF